These T cell receptor beta chains were read from a single sample in a study of cytomegalovirus exposure and HLA in healthy donors. Only in-frame clones appear in the TCRdb table, and some are missing; sequencing was by immunoSEQ multiplex PCR. The sample holds about 160,000 clones; 95% to 96% are singletons and the top ten take approximately 0.97%. Sequencing was performed on PBMCs. Source of these receptors: a woman aged 18-35 years in good health and CMV-seronegative. The CDR3 runs from the conserved cysteine through the conserved F or W. The D gene is left open where the match is weak. Clone size, where shown, is once, few, many, or a class for clones that have expanded.

-	TRBV7-8	-	TRBJ1-5	CASSQGGGYSNQPQHF	TGTGCCAGCAGCCAGGGAGGCGGGTATAGCAATCAGCCCCAGCATTTT
-	TRBV7-3	-	TRBJ2-1	CASSPGGPLPPSYNEQFF	TGTGCCAGCAGCCCCGGGGGGCCCCTCCCCCCTTCCTACAATGAGCAGTTCTTC
-	TRBV4-2	TRBD1	TRBJ2-7	CASSQDRGAGTGRYEQYF	TGTGCCAGCAGCCAAGATAGAGGAGCCGGGACAGGACGCTACGAGCAGTACTTC
-	TRBV7-2	TRBD1	TRBJ1-6	CASSLQGAPRDSPLHF	TGTGCCAGCAGCCTACAGGGGGCCCCTAGGGATTCACCCCTCCACTTT
few	TRBV2	TRBD1	TRBJ1-2	CASRGDSNYGYTF	TGTGCCAGCAGGGGGGACAGTAACTATGGCTACACCTTC
-	TRBV29-1	TRBD1	TRBJ1-2	CSVEQDRGPYGYTF	TGCAGCGTTGAACAGGACAGGGGTCCGTATGGCTACACCTTC
-	TRBV5-6	-	TRBJ1-1	CASSLVGHGAFF	TGTGCCAGCAGCTTGGTAGGACATGGAGCTTTCTTT
-	TRBV5-4	TRBD2	TRBJ2-2	CASSRSGGASGELFF	TGTGCCAGCAGCAGGAGCGGGGGGGCTTCCGGGGAGCTGTTTTTT
-	TRBV5-1	-	TRBJ2-7	CASSLGLGVPYEQYF	TGCGCCAGCAGCTTGGGACTAGGGGTCCCCTACGAGCAGTACTTC
-	TRBV2	TRBD1	TRBJ2-5	CASSETRQGYQETQYF	TGTGCCAGCAGTGAAACGAGACAGGGGTACCAAGAGACCCAGTACTTC
once	TRBV19	-	TRBJ1-4	CASSMAGPATNEKLFF	TGTGCCAGTAGTATGGCAGGGCCGGCAACTAATGAAAAACTGTTTTTT
-	TRBV7-2	-	TRBJ2-5	CASSLVPLFQETQYF	TGTGCCAGCAGCTTAGTCCCCTTGTTCCAAGAGACCCAGTACTTC
-	TRBV4-1	TRBD1	TRBJ2-1	CASSQGGQSYNEQFF	TGCGCCAGCAGCCAAGGGGGACAGTCATACAATGAGCAGTTCTTC
once	TRBV5-8	TRBD2	TRBJ2-1	CASSLVGGDVF	TGTGCCAGCAGCTTGGTCGGGGGGGACGTCTTC
-	TRBV6-5	-	TRBJ1-1	CASMPRQLNTEAFF	TGTGCCAGTATGCCTAGACAGCTGAACACTGAAGCTTTCTTT
-	TRBV9	TRBD2	TRBJ2-3	CASSVLAGGTDTQYF	TGTGCCAGCAGCGTACTAGCGGGGGGCACAGATACGCAGTATTTT
once	TRBV6-1	TRBD1	TRBJ1-2	CASSEIGLAGGHGYTF	TGTGCCAGCAGTGAGATCGGGTTGGCAGGGGGCCATGGCTACACCTTC
-	TRBV5-6	TRBD1	TRBJ1-1	CASSLTGTAEAFF	TGTGCCAGCAGCTTGACAGGGACAGCGGAAGCTTTCTTT
-	TRBV19	-	TRBJ2-6	CASSKWARTSSGANVLTF	TGTGCCAGTAGTAAGTGGGCACGTACTAGCTCTGGGGCCAACGTCCTGACTTTC